The entry below gives a single T cell receptor (beta chain) sequence along with its context. The antigen is not known. The PCR contained 60 Vbeta and 13 Jbeta primers. Profiling relied on immunoSEQ multiplex PCR, and the TCRdb table lists in-frame clones only, not all of them. The sample consists of approximately 150,000 clones, roughly four fifths of them appearing once. This specimen belongs to a study of cytomegalovirus exposure and HLA in healthy donors. CDR3 size: 14 residues. The germline V gene encodes CDR1 SNHLY and CDR2 FYNNEI. With 4 bases removed from V and 4 bases from J, the gap between germline ends came to 11 bases. Findings of the study overall: Across all donors, roughly uniform sequencing depth was an assumption of the presence/absence analyses. The authors enumerated over 150 TCR beta chains as linked to cytomegalovirus.

The gene calls are TRBV2 and TRBJ2-1; TRBD1 is a possible D gene (6 bases). The origin of this receptor is a man aged 45-65 years in good health and CMV-seropositive. Sequences were obtained from PBMCs. In DNA, the CDR3 is TGTGCCAGCAGTGTAGGGGACAAATACAATGAGCAGTTCTTC. Protein product: CASSVGDKYNEQFF.